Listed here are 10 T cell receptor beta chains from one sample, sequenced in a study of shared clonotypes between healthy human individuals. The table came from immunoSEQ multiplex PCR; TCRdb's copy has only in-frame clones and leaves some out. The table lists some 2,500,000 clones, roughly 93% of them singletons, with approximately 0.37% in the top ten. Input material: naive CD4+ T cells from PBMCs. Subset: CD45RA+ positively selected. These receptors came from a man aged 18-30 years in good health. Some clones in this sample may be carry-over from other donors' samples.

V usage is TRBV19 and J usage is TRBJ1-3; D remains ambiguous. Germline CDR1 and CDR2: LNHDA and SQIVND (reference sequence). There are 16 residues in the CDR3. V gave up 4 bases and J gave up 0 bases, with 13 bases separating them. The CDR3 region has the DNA TGTGCCAGTAGTACGTCCGGGCTGCACTCTGGAAACACCATATATTTT. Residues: CASSTSGLHSGNTIYF.

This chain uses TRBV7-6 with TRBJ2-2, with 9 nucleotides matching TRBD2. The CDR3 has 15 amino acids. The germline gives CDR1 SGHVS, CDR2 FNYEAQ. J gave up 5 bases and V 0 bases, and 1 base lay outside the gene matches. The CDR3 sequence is CASSLASGSTGELFF. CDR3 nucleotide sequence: TGTGCCAGCAGCTTAGCTAGCGGGAGTACCGGGGAGCTGTTTTTT.

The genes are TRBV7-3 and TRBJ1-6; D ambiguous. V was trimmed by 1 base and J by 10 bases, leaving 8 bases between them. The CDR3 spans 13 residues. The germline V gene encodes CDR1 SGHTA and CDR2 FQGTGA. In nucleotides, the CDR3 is TGTGCCAGCAGCTTAAGCCCGGGATCACCCCTCCACTTT. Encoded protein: CASSLSPGSPLHF.

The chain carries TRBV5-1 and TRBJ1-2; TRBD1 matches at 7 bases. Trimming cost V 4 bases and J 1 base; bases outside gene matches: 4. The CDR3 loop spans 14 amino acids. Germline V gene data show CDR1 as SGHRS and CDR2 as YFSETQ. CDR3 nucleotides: TGCGCCAGCAGCATAGACAGGGTTAACTATGGCTACACCTTC. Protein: CASSIDRVNYGYTF. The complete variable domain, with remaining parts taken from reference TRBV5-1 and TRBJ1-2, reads KAGVTQTPRYLIKTRGQQVTLSCSPISGHRSVSWYQQTPGQGLQFLFEYFSETQRNKGNFPGRFSGRQFSNSRSEMNVSTLELGDSALYLCASSIDRVNYGYTFGSGTRLTVV.

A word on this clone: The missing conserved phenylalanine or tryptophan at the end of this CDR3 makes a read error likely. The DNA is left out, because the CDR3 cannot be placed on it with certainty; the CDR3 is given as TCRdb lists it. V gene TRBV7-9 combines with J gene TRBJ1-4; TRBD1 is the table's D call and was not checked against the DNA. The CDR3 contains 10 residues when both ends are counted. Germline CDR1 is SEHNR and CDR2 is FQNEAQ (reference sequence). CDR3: CASSLGRCQG.

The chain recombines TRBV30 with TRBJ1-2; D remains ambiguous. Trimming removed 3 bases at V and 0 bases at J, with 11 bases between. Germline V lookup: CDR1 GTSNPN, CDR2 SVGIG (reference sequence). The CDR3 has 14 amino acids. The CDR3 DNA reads TGTGCCTGGAGGGGGTTGGCCACTAACTATGGCTACACCTTC. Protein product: CAWRGLATNYGYTF.

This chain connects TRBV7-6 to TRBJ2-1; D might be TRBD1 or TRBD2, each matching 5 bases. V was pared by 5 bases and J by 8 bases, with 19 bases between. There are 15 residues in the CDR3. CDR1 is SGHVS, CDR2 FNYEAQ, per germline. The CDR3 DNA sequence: TGTGCCAGCAGCCCTCCGGGACGGGAAATGTATGAGCAGTTCTTC. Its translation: CASSPPGREMYEQFF.

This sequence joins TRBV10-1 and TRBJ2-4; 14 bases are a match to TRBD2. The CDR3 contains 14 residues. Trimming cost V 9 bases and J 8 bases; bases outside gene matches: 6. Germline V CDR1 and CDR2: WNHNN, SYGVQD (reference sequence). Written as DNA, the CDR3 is TGCGCCAGAGGGACTAGCGGGAGTAGAGACATTCAGTACTTC. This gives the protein CARGTSGSRDIQYF.

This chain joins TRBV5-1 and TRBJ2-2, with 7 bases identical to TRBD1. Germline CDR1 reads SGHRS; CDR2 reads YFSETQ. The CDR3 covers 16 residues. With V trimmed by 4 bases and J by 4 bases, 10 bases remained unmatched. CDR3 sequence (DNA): TGCGCCAGCAGCCCTAAAACAGGGGCCAGCACCGGGGAGCTGTTTTTT. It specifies CASSPKTGASTGELFF.

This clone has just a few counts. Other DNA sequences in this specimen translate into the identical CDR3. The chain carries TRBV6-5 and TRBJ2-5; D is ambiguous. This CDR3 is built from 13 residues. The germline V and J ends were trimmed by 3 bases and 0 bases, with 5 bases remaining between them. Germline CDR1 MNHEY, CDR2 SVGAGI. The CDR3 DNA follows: TGTGCCAGCAGTTATCTGTACCAAGAGACCCAGTACTTC. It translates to CASSYLYQETQYF.